Included here is one T cell receptor beta chain sequence, with context. Antigen unknown. These data belong to a study of neurological immune-mediated disorders. General study points: The greatest TCR clonal expansion occurred in HTLV-1-associated myelopathy and the least in multiple sclerosis, which fell below healthy controls. None of the CDR3 amino acid sequences found in expanded clones was shared across subjects. This suggests that the TCR-beta repertoires were private in all groups.

The CDR3 loop spans 13 amino acids. Germline assignment: CDR1 SGHRS and CDR2 YFSETQ. With 4 bases clipped from V and 6 bases from J, the junction kept 3 bases outside the gene matches. The cDNA came from 5'RACE with 10-nucleotide random UMIs. TCRdb re-derived calls from the 5' RACE reads in MiXCR, one entry per CDR3 protein. The sample lists over 25,000 distinct CDR3 sequences, more than 20% occurring once. The chain employs TRBV5-1 and TRBJ2-3, with 9 bases fitting TRBD1. Material: PBMCs. The receptor comes from a woman in her sixties or seventies in good health. The CDR3 DNA reads TGCGCCAGCAGCCGGGACAGGGTTGATACGCAGTATTTT. This encodes CASSRDRVDTQYF.